This TCR beta chain was observed in a study of blood T cell repertoires in COVID-19. Study details: Samples taken during acute and convalescent COVID-19 were collected in the United States, Italy and Spain. T cells, B-cell-depleted T cells, or PBMCs provided the cDNA or gDNA that served as material.

Authors' methods: Amplifying reference gene primers gave estimates of nucleated cell counts. Sequenced by immunoSEQ multiplex PCR; TCRdb stores in-frame clones only, minus some. D and trimming come from the DNA, and the V and J calls and clone size come from that table. The data show more than 120,000 clones, approximately 84% seen once. The CDR3 length is 16 residues. Germline V lookup: CDR1 SGHTA, CDR2 FQGNSA. The V end was cut by 0 bases, the J end by 0 bases, with 9 bases between. The sample taken for sequencing was peripheral blood. The chain couples TRBV7-2 to TRBJ2-1, with D possibly matching TRBD2 (6 bases). The receptor's source is a human donor with acute or convalescent COVID-19. The donor label of this sample is uncertain. The CDR3 spells CASSLARGNSYNEQFF. CDR3 bases: TGTGCCAGCAGCTTAGCGCGGGGCAACTCCTACAATGAGCAGTTCTTC.